A selection of T cell receptor beta chains follows, all from one sample in a study of radiotherapy plus CTLA-4 blockade in lung cancer. Assay: immunoSEQ multiplex PCR; the TCRdb copy retains only in-frame clones and omits some. The sample holds around 45,000 clones, 73% seen once. The sequencing used peripheral blood, collected from a patient treated with radiotherapy plus ipilimumab. All receptors derive from a human donor with non-small cell lung cancer who had a complete response to radiotherapy plus ipilimumab. Each CDR3 is given with its conserved first and last residue. D genes are given only for firm matches. Rows may omit the clone size; those that give it use once, few, many or a size class.

J gene,clone size,V gene,D gene,CDR3 length,CDR3 DNA,CDR3 protein
TRBJ2-2,NA,TRBV7-6,TRBD1,15,TGTGCCAGCAGCTCGAGACAGGGGGAAACCGGGGAGCTGTTTTTT,CASSSRQGETGELFF
TRBJ1-1,NA,TRBV6-1,NA,15,TGTGCCAGCACCCGATACACAACAGGCAATGCTGAAGCTTTCTTT,CASTRYTTGNAEAFF
TRBJ1-5,NA,TRBV19,NA,16,TGTGCCAGTAGTAAGAGACCCGGGACAAATGATCAGCCCCAGCATTTT,CASSKRPGTNDQPQHF
TRBJ2-2,NA,TRBV18,TRBD2,17,TGTGCCAGCTCACCAGGGACTAGCGGGATGAACACCGGGGAGCTGTTTTTT,CASSPGTSGMNTGELFF
TRBJ2-7,NA,TRBV11-2,TRBD2,15,TGTGCCAGCAGGTACTCCTTAGCGGGAGAAGGCGAGCAGTACTTC,CASRYSLAGEGEQYF
TRBJ2-5,once,TRBV29-1,TRBD2,14,TGCAGCGTCGAACGGACTAGCGGGGGGTGGACCCAGTACTTC,CSVERTSGGWTQYF
TRBJ2-7,NA,TRBV5-4,TRBD2,15,TGTGCCAGCAGCTTTGTGTTTGGGGAGGGGAACGAGCAGTACTTC,CASSFVFGEGNEQYF
TRBJ1-2,NA,TRBV19,NA,13,TGTGCCAGTAGTATCGACAGCAGCTATGGCTACACCTTC,CASSIDSSYGYTF
TRBJ2-7,NA,TRBV6-5,NA,15,TGTGCCAGCAGCCAGGCGGCGGGGCCCTCCTACGAGCAGTACTTC,CASSQAAGPSYEQYF
TRBJ2-1,NA,TRBV7-2,NA,14,TGTGCCAGCAGCTTAGACGGGGGGCTAAATGAGCAGTTCTTC,CASSLDGGLNEQFF
TRBJ2-5,NA,TRBV6-6,NA,14,TGTGCCAGCAGTCCAATGGTGCGTGGTGAGACCCAGTACTTC,CASSPMVRGETQYF
TRBJ2-7,NA,TRBV5-5,TRBD1,14,TGTGCCAGCAGCACGGGGACAGGACCCTACGAGCAGTACTTC,CASSTGTGPYEQYF
TRBJ2-2,few,TRBV10-2,TRBD2,13,TGCGCCAGCAGTGTGGCGGGAGCCGGGGAGCTGTTTTTT,CASSVAGAGELFF
TRBJ1-6,NA,TRBV18,TRBD1,15,TGTGCCAGCTCAATCGAGGGGGCGCGAAATTCACCCCTCCACTTT,CASSIEGARNSPLHF
TRBJ1-5,medium-sized,TRBV5-6,NA,17,TGTGCCAGCAGCTCCTCGAATTACAGGGTATCCAATCAGCCCCAGCATTTT,CASSSSNYRVSNQPQHF
TRBJ1-2,NA,TRBV18,NA,14,TGTGCCAGCTCTCAACAGGGTGCTAACTATGGCTACACCTTC,CASSQQGANYGYTF
TRBJ2-3,NA,TRBV6-5,NA,13,TGTGCCAGCAGTCATGACAGGCCAGATACGCAGTATTTT,CASSHDRPDTQYF
TRBJ1-2,NA,TRBV15,NA,16,TGTGCCACCAGCAGAGATGAAGGAGGGGCTAACTATGGCTACACCTTC,CATSRDEGGANYGYTF
TRBJ2-7,medium-sized,TRBV28,TRBD1,14,TGTGCCAGCAGTCCCGGGACAGGGGCCTACGAGCAGTACTTC,CASSPGTGAYEQYF
TRBJ1-2,NA,TRBV7-9,NA,13,TGTGCCAGCAGCTTAGCGTCCGGCTATGGCTACACCTTC,CASSLASGYGYTF
TRBJ1-5,NA,TRBV10-2,TRBD1,14,TGCGCCAGCAGAAAGGGACAGGGGCCTCAGCCCCAGCATTTT,CASRKGQGPQPQHF
TRBJ2-3,NA,TRBV18,NA,13,TGTGCCAGCTCACCCGGACTGGGGGATACGCAGTATTTT,CASSPGLGDTQYF
TRBJ2-4,NA,TRBV7-9,NA,15,TGTGCCAGCAGCTTAGTCGGCGGGGAGAAAAACATTCAGTACTTC,CASSLVGGEKNIQYF
TRBJ2-7,NA,TRBV5-1,NA,14,TGCGCCAGCAGCTTGGAGGGGAATTCCTACGAGCAGTACTTC,CASSLEGNSYEQYF
TRBJ2-2,NA,TRBV7-9,TRBD2,17,TGTGCCAGCAGCTCCAGGGAGGGGACTGGGGGAATCGGGGAGCTGTTTTTT,CASSSREGTGGIGELFF
TRBJ1-1,NA,TRBV7-9,TRBD1,17,TGTGCCAGCAGCTCGACCGGGACAGATAGCCCGAACACTGAAGCTTTCTTT,CASSSTGTDSPNTEAFF